This TCR beta chain comes out of a study of early T cells in non-severe SARS-CoV-2 infection. About the study: Sequenced material consisted of bulk RNA (from unsorted whole blood), and chains were unpaired.

As for this clonotype: Its target is unknown.

V shed 5 bases, J shed 8 bases, and the junction held 3 bases outside the gene matches. The germline gives CDR1 MNHEY, CDR2 SVGEGT. CDR3 length: 12 amino acids. Unique molecular identifiers tagged individual cDNA molecules. TCRdb reprocessed the 5' RACE reads via MiXCR and lists one record per CDR3 protein. The table has around 60,000 distinct CDR3 sequences, approximately 12% seen once; the top ten hold approximately 10%. Study-wide results and caveats: Matching with VDJdb favored anti-spike CD8 responses (missing private and CD4 specificities).

The chain employs TRBV6-2 or TRBV6-3 and TRBJ2-1, with 7 bases identical to TRBD1. What was sequenced was whole blood. This TCR was sampled from an adult who was a healthcare worker with PCR-confirmed SARS-CoV-2 infection or an uninfected control (not recorded which). For the CDR3, the DNA is TGTGCCAGCAGTCAACAGGGGTATGAGCAGTTCTTC. Translated, it gives CASSQQGYEQFF.